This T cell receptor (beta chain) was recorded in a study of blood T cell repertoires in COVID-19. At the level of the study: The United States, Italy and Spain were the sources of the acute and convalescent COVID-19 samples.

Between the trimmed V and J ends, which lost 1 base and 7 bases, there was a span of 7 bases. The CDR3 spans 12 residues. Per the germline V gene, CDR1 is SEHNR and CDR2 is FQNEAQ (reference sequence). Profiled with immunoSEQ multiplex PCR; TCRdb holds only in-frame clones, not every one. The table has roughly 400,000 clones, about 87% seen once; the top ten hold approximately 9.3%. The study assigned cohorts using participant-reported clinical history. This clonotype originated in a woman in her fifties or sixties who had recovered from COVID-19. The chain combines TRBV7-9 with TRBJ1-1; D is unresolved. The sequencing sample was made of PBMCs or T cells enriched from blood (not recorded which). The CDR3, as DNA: TGTGCCAGCAGCTTAGTCGGAGGTGAAGCTTTCTTT. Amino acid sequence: CASSLVGGEAFF.